Only a few counts were recorded for the clone carrying this TCR beta chain. Its antigen is as yet unknown. The data stem from a study of cytomegalovirus exposure and HLA in healthy donors. Study outcomes and limitations: A later analysis linked a missense DCLRE1C variant to TCR beta V- and J-gene trimming.

PCR employed 60 Vbeta and 13 Jbeta primers. Clones were sequenced by immunoSEQ multiplex PCR, and TCRdb holds only the in-frame ones, with some missing. The sample holds 150,000 to 180,000 clones, about four fifths seen once. The CDR3 consists of 19 residues. Per the germline V gene, CDR1 is SGHRS and CDR2 is YFSETQ. Trimming cost V 1 base and J 2 bases, with 21 bases left between them. The sample taken for sequencing was PBMCs. This sequence joins TRBV5-1 and TRBJ2-2; a possible D gene is TRBD2 (8 bases). This clonotype was obtained from a man younger than 30 in good health and CMV-seronegative. CDR3 sequence (DNA): TGCGCCAGCAGCTTGCGACAGGGTTTACTAGCGGATAACACCGGGGAGCTGTTTTTT. The encoded protein is CASSLRQGLLADNTGELFF.